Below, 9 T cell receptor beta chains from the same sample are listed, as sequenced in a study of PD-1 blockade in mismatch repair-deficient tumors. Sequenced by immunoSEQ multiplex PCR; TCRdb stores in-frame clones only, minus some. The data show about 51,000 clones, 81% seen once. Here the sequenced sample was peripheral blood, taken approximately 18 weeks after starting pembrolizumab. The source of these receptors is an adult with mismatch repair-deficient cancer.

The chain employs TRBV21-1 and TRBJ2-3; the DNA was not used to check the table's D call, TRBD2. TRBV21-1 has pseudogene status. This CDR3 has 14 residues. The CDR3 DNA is TGTGCCAGCAGCAAGTTACACCGACTCGGTAGTAAGTATTTT. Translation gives CASSKLHRLGSKYF.

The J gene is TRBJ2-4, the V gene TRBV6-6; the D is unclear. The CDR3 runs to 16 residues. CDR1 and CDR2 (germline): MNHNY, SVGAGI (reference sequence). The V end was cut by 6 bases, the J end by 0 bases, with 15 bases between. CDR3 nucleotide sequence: TGTGCCAGCAGCCACCCAGAGATTGTAGCCAAAAACATTCAGTACTTC. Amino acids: CASSHPEIVAKNIQYF.

The CDR3 DNA reads TGTGCCAGCAGCTTAGCGGTCGGAAAGACCCAGTACTTC. It yields the protein CASSLAVGKTQYF. The chain uses TRBV7-6 and TRBJ2-5; D gene ambiguous. With 0 bases removed from V and 6 bases from J, the gap between germline ends came to 8 bases. Germline assignment: CDR1 SGHVS and CDR2 FNYEAQ. This CDR3 has 13 amino acids.

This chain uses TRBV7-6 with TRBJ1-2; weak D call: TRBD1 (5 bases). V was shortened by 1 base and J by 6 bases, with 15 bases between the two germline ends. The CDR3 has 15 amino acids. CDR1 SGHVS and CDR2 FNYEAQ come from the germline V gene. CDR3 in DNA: TGTGCCAGCAGCTTAGTTGGAGGGGCTCACCATGGCTACACCTTC. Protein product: CASSLVGGAHHGYTF.

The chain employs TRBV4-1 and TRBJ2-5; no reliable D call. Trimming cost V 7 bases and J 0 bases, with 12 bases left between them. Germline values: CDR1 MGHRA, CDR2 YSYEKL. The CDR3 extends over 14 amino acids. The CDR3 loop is CASNPTADQETQYF. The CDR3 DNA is TGCGCCAGCAATCCAACGGCGGACCAAGAGACCCAGTACTTC.

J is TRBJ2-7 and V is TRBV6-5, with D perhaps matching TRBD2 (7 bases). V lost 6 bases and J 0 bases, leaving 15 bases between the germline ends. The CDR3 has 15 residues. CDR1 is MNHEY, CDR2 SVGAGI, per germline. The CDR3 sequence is CASRRGRGSSYEQYF. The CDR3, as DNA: TGTGCCAGCAGGAGGGGGAGGGGCAGCTCCTACGAGCAGTACTTC.

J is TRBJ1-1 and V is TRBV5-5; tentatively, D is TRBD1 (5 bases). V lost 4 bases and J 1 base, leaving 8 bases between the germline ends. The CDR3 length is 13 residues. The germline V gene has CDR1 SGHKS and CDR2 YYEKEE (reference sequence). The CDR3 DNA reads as TGTGCCAGCAGCCACACAGGGAACACTGAAGCTTTCTTT. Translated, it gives CASSHTGNTEAFF.

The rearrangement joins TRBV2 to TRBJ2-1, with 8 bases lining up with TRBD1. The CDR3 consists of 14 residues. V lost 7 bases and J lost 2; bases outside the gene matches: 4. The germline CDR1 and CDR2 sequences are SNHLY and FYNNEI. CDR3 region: CASKLDRAYNEQFF. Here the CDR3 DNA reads TGTGCCAGCAAGTTGGACAGGGCCTACAATGAGCAGTTCTTC.

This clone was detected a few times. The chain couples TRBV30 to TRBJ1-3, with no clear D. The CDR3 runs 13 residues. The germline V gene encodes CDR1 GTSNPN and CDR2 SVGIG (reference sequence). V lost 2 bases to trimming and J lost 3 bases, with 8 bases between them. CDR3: CAWSTDGGNTIYF. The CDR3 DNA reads TGTGCCTGGAGTACGGACGGTGGAAACACCATATATTTT.